One T cell receptor beta chain is described in this entry. Here immunoSEQ multiplex PCR was the method, and the copy in TCRdb shows in-frame clones only, minus some. The sample holds 140,000 to 150,000 clones, 85% seen once. This sample was taken from a study of blood T cell repertoires in COVID-19. Study background: COVID-19 samples collected from the United States, Italy and Spain covered acute and convalescent phases.

The CDR3 is 13 residues long. Germline V gives CDR1 SGHNT, CDR2 YYREEE (reference sequence). The V and J ends lost 0 bases and 7 bases, in that order; junction bases with no gene match: 0. The source material was peripheral blood. J is TRBJ2-2 and V is TRBV5-4; 7 nucleotides line up with TRBD1. The clonotype originates from a woman aged 40 to 55 with active or convalescent COVID-19. CDR3 in amino acids: CASSLAGGGELFF. The CDR3 DNA sequence: TGTGCCAGCAGCTTGGCAGGGGGCGGGGAGCTGTTTTTT.